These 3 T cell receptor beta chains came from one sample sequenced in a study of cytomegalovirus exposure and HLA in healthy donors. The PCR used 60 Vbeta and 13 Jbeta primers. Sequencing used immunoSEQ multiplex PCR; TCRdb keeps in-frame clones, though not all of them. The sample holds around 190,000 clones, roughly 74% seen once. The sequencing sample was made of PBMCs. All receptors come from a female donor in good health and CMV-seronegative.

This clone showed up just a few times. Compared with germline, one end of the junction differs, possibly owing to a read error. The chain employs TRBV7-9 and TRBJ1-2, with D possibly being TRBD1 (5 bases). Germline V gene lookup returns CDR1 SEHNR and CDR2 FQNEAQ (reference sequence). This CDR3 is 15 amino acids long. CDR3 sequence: CSSSLAVGREGGYTF. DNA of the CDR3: TGTTCCAGCAGCTTAGCTGTGGGCAGGGAGGGTGGCTACACCTTC. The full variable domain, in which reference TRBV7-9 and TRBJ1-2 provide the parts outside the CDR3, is DTGVSQNPRHKITKRGQNVTFRCDPISEHNRLYWYRQTLGQGPEFLTYFQNEAQLEKSRLLSDRFSAERPKGSFSTLEIQRTEQGDSAMYLCSSSLAVGREGGYTFGSGTRLTVV.

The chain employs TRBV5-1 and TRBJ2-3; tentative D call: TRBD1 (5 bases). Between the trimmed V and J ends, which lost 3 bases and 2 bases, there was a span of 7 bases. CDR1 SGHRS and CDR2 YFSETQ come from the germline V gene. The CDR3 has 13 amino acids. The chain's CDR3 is CASSSDNTDTQYF. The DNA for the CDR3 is TGCGCCAGCAGCTCGGACAACACAGATACGCAGTATTTT.

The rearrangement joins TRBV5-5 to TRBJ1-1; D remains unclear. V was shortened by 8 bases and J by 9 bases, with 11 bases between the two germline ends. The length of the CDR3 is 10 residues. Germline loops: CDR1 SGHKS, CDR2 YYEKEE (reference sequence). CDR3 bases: TGTGCCAGTACTCGGGGAAAAGCTTTCTTT. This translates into CASTRGKAFF.